Listed below are T cell receptor beta chains from one sample, sequenced in a study of T cells in tuberculosis. TCRdb's table, derived via immunoSEQ multiplex PCR, lists solely in-frame clones and lacks some. Here the sample spans approximately 31,000 clones, more than 75% being singletons. The input for sequencing was PBMCs, taken at tuberculosis diagnosis. The receptors originated from an adult with tuberculosis. The CDR3 runs from the conserved cysteine through the conserved F or W. The D gene is left open where the match is weak. Rows may omit the clone size; those that give it use once, few, many or a size class.

.	TRBV29-1	TRBJ1-1	.	CSGGQNTEAFF	TGCAGCGGAGGACAGAACACTGAAGCTTTCTTT
.	TRBV15	TRBJ2-7	.	CATSRNPNEGEQYF	TGTGCCACCAGCAGGAACCCAAACGAGGGCGAGCAGTACTTC
.	TRBV7-9	TRBJ2-7	.	CASSLRRGDEQYF	TGTGCCAGCAGCTTACGCAGAGGCGACGAGCAGTACTTC
.	TRBV7-8	TRBJ2-7	.	CASSLNRAYEQYF	TGTGCCAGCAGCTTAAACAGGGCCTACGAGCAGTACTTC
medium-sized	TRBV19	TRBJ1-2	.	CASSIGGDGYTF	TGTGCCAGTAGTATTGGCGGGGATGGCTACACCTTC
.	TRBV2	TRBJ2-4	.	CASRTLVAKNIQYF	TGTGCCAGCAGAACCTTAGTAGCCAAAAACATTCAGTACTTC
.	TRBV2	TRBJ1-2	.	CASSGGGESNYGYTF	TGTGCCAGCAGTGGGGGGGGAGAATCTAACTATGGCTACACCTTC
.	TRBV11-3	TRBJ2-7	.	CASSSSTGTGEQYF	TGTGCCAGCAGCTCCTCGACAGGGACTGGCGAGCAGTACTTC
.	TRBV30	TRBJ1-2	.	CALKRGLDYGYTF	TGTGCCTTGAAAAGGGGTTTAGACTATGGCTACACCTTC
.	TRBV30	TRBJ2-7	TRBD2	CAWTRLAGGINEQYF	TGTGCCTGGACTCGACTAGCGGGGGGGATCAACGAGCAGTACTTC
few	TRBV7-2	TRBJ2-7	TRBD2	CASSPDLLAGANF	TGTGCCAGCAGCCCCGATCTCCTAGCGGGGGCAAACTTC
few	TRBV30	TRBJ1-1	TRBD1	CAWSELGQGNTEAFF	TGTGCCTGGAGTGAACTAGGACAGGGGAACACTGAAGCTTTCTTT
.	TRBV6-5	TRBJ2-5	TRBD1	CASSPTGRHQETQYF	TGTGCCAGCAGTCCGACAGGGCGGCACCAAGAGACCCAGTACTTC
few	TRBV14	TRBJ1-2	.	CASSHTRGDGYTF	TGTGCCAGCAGCCACACCCGGGGAGATGGCTACACCTTC
.	TRBV15	TRBJ1-2	.	CATSADNLYGYTF	TGTGCCACCAGCGCGGACAACCTCTATGGCTACACCTTC
few	TRBV21-1	TRBJ1-6	.	CACPLSRGNSPLHF	TGTGCCTGCCCACTATCGCGGGGTAATTCACCCCTCCACTTT
.	TRBV5-1	TRBJ1-3	.	CASTHGDFSRNTIYF	TGCGCCAGCACTCACGGTGACTTCTCCAGAAACACCATATATTTT
.	TRBV11-2	TRBJ2-7	.	CASSLDPSYEQYF	TGTGCCAGCAGCTTAGATCCGAGCTACGAGCAGTACTTC
.	TRBV19	TRBJ1-2	.	CASSININYGYTF	TGTGCCAGTAGTATAAACATTAACTATGGCTACACCTTC
few	TRBV19	TRBJ2-6	TRBD1	CASSRTGSDGANVLTF	TGTGCCAGTAGTAGGACAGGGTCCGACGGGGCCAACGTCCTGACTTTC
.	TRBV21-1	TRBJ1-3	.	CASSKVWDRAYSGNTIYF	TGTGCCAGCAGCAAAGTATGGGACAGGGCCTACTCTGGAAACACCATATATTTT
.	TRBV4-1	TRBJ2-3	TRBD2	CASSQGRAGWGGDTQYF	TGCGCCAGCAGCCAAGGAAGAGCGGGATGGGGGGGAGATACGCAGTATTTT
.	TRBV5-1	TRBJ1-1	TRBD1	CASSARTGDTEAFF	TGCGCCAGCAGCGCCCGGACAGGGGACACTGAAGCTTTCTTT
.	TRBV5-5	TRBJ2-4	TRBD2	CASSLEGRGVAGIQYF	TGTGCCAGCAGCTTGGAAGGTCGGGGGGTCGCGGGCATTCAGTACTTC
.	TRBV4-2	TRBJ1-2	.	CASSQERTVLYGYTF	TGTGCCAGCAGCCAGGAACGGACAGTTCTCTATGGCTACACCTTC
.	TRBV6-5	TRBJ2-1	TRBD2	CASSYRLAGGDNEQFF	TGTGCCAGCAGTTACCGACTGGCGGGGGGGGACAATGAGCAGTTCTTC
few	TRBV19	TRBJ1-5	.	CASSMAVIGPQHF	TGTGCCAGTAGTATGGCAGTAATTGGCCCCCAGCATTTT
.	TRBV19	TRBJ2-7	TRBD2	CASSQRGGNYEQYF	TGTGCCAGTAGCCAGCGGGGGGGAAACTACGAGCAGTACTTC
.	TRBV5-8	TRBJ2-7	.	CASSWTASPAYEQYF	TGTGCCAGCAGCTGGACAGCGTCGCCGGCCTACGAGCAGTACTTC
.	TRBV27	TRBJ2-3	.	CASSLTVADTQYF	TGTGCCAGCAGTTTAACAGTAGCAGATACGCAGTATTTT
.	TRBV4-1	TRBJ2-1	TRBD2	CASSLTSGREDNEQFF	TGCGCCAGCAGCCTGACTAGCGGGAGAGAAGACAATGAGCAGTTCTTC
.	TRBV6-1	TRBJ1-4	.	CARMDRGNEKLFF	TGTGCCAGGATGGACAGAGGAAATGAAAAACTGTTTTTT
.	TRBV5-1	TRBJ1-4	TRBD1	CASSTTGSVVEKLFF	TGCGCCAGCAGCACGACAGGGTCAGTGGTTGAAAAACTGTTTTTT
.	TRBV5-6	TRBJ1-2	TRBD1	CASSSQRDRGYYGYGYTF	TGTGCCAGCAGCTCCCAGCGGGACAGGGGGTATTATGGTTATGGCTACACCTTC